This is a list of T cell receptor beta chains from one sample in a study of CD8 T cells in Susac syndrome. Each CDR3 protein is one row after TCRdb ran MiXCR on the immunoSEQ multiplex PCR reads. The sample carries 130,000 or so distinct CDR3 sequences, 80% to 85% recorded once. The sample comprised CD8+ T cells from PBMCs. All receptors come from a human donor with multiple sclerosis. Each CDR3 is given with its conserved first and last residue. The D gene is left open where the match is weak.

d_call: -
j_call: TRBJ1-1
v_call: TRBV30
cdr3_aa: CAWDFGSGNTEAFF
cdr3_nt: TGTGCCTGGGACTTTGGCAGTGGGAACACTGAAGCTTTCTTT

d_call: -
j_call: TRBJ2-1
v_call: TRBV7-9
cdr3_aa: CASSSGGPRVDEQFF
cdr3_nt: TGTGCCAGCAGCTCCGGGGGGCCCCGAGTCGATGAGCAGTTCTTC

d_call: -
j_call: TRBJ2-2
v_call: TRBV2
cdr3_aa: CARDTDTGELFF
cdr3_nt: TGTGCCAGGGACACAGACACCGGGGAGCTGTTTTTT

d_call: TRBD1
j_call: TRBJ2-1
v_call: TRBV6-6
cdr3_aa: CASSPPGQVYEQFF
cdr3_nt: TGTGCCAGCAGTCCTCCGGGACAGGTTTATGAGCAGTTCTTC

d_call: TRBD2
j_call: TRBJ2-3
v_call: TRBV9
cdr3_aa: CASSASTSSTTDTQYF
cdr3_nt: TGTGCCAGCAGCGCGTCGACTAGCAGCACTACAGATACGCAGTATTTT

d_call: -
j_call: TRBJ2-2
v_call: TRBV4-1
cdr3_aa: CASSQVGGITGTGELFF
cdr3_nt: TGCGCCAGCAGCCAAGTCGGCGGTATAACGGGCACCGGGGAGCTGTTTTTT

d_call: TRBD2
j_call: TRBJ2-7
v_call: TRBV27
cdr3_aa: CASSLLLAGGPNEQYF
cdr3_nt: TGTGCCAGCAGTTTATTACTAGCGGGGGGCCCCAACGAGCAGTACTTC

d_call: TRBD2
j_call: TRBJ2-2
v_call: TRBV27
cdr3_aa: CASSSLAGAGTGELFF
cdr3_nt: TGTGCCAGCAGTTCCTTAGCGGGGGCGGGCACCGGGGAGCTGTTTTTT

d_call: -
j_call: TRBJ2-1
v_call: TRBV19
cdr3_aa: CASSIIGTPHNEQFF
cdr3_nt: TGTGCCAGTAGTATAATCGGGACGCCGCACAATGAGCAGTTCTTC

d_call: TRBD2
j_call: TRBJ2-1
v_call: TRBV5-4
cdr3_aa: CASSLGLAGGSLYNEQFF
cdr3_nt: TGTGCCAGCAGCTTGGGACTAGCGGGGGGGTCCCTCTACAATGAGCAGTTCTTC